The clone carrying this T cell receptor (beta chain) was recorded at least ten times. Its antigen is unknown. MiXCR, applied by TCRdb to the 5' RACE reads, yields one record per CDR3 protein. Among fewer than 550,000 distinct CDR3 sequences, roughly 5.2% were seen once, and the ten largest hold around 3.5%. This entry comes from a study of CD8 T cells in ankylosing spondylitis. Findings and limits, study-wide: Seven to nine highly homologous variants formed a TCR beta motif that appeared characteristic of ankylosing spondylitis blood. Disease-linked clones were reportedly significantly enriched in matched ankylosing spondylitis synovial fluid. A subset of motif variants has previously been described in the synovial fluid and blood of reactive arthritis.

The V gene lost 0 bases and the J gene lost 4 bases, with 9 bases spanning the gap. The CDR3 has 14 residues. The germline V gene has CDR1 MGHRA and CDR2 YSYEKL. The sequence was obtained from a male donor with ankylosing spondylitis. V and J are TRBV4-1 and TRBJ1-1; D is unclear. Sequenced input: blood, either unsorted or a sorted T cell fraction (not recorded which). This chain's CDR3 is CASSQEWGLTEAFF. The CDR3 nucleotides are TGCGCCAGCAGCCAAGAATGGGGTCTCACTGAAGCTTTCTTT.